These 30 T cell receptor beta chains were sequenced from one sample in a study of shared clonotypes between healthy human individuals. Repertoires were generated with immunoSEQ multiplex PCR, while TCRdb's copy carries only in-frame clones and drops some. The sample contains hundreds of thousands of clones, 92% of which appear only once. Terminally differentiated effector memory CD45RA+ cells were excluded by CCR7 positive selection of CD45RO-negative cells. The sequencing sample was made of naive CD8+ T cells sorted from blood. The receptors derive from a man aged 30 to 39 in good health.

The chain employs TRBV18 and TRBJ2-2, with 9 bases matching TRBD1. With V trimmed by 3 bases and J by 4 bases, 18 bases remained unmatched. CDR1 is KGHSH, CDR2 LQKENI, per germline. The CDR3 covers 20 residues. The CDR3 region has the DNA TGTGCCAGCTCACCGAAACGAGAAGTATTGGGACAGGGTGGCACCGGGGAGCTGTTTTTT. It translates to CASSPKREVLGQGGTGELFF.

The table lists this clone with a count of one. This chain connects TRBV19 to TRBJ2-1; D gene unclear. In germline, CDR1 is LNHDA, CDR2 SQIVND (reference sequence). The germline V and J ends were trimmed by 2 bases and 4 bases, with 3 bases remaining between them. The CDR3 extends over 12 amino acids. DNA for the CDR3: TGTGCCAGTAGTATATGGTACAATGAGCAGTTCTTC. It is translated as CASSIWYNEQFF.

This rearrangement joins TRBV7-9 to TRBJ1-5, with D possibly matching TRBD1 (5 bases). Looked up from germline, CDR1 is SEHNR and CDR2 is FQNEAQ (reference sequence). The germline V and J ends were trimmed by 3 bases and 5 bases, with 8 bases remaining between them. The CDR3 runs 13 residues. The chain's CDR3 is CASSFGGDQPQHF. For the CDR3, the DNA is TGTGCCAGCAGCTTTGGGGGGGATCAGCCCCAGCATTTT.

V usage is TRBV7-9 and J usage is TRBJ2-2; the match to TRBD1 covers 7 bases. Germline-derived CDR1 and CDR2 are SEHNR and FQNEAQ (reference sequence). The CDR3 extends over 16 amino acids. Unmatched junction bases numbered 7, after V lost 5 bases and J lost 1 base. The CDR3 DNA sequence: TGTGCCAGCAGCCCCGAGGGACAGCAGAACACCGGGGAGCTGTTTTTT. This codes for CASSPEGQQNTGELFF. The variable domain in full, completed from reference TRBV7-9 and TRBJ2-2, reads DTGVSQNPRHKITKRGQNVTFRCDPISEHNRLYWYRQTLGQGPEFLTYFQNEAQLEKSRLLSDRFSAERPKGSFSTLEIQRTEQGDSAMYLCASSPEGQQNTGELFFGEGSRLTVL.

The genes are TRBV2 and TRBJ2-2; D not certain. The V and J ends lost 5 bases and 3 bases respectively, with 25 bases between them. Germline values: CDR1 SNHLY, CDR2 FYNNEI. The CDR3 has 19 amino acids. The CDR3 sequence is CASSYSLRATLDDTGELFF. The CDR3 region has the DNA TGTGCCAGCAGTTACTCACTAAGGGCTACACTCGATGACACCGGGGAGCTGTTTTTT.

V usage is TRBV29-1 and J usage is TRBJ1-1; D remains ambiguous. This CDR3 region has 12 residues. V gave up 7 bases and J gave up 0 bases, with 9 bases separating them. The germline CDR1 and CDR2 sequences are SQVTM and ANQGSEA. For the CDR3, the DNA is TGCAGCGCAAAGGAGATGAACACTGAAGCTTTCTTT. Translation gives CSAKEMNTEAFF.

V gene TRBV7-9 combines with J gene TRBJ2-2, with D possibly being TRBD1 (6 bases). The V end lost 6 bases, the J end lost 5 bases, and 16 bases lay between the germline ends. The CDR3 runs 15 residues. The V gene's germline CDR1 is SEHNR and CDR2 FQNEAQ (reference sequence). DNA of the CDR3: TGTGCCAGCAGGGCCACAGGGCGGTGGACCGGGGAGCTGTTTTTT. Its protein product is CASRATGRWTGELFF.

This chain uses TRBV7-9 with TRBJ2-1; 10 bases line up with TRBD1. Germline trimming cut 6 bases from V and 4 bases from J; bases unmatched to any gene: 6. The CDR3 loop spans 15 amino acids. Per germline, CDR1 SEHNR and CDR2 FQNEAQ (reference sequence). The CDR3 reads CASRPRDRGYNEQFF. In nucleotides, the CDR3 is TGTGCCAGCAGGCCCCGGGACAGGGGTTACAATGAGCAGTTCTTC.

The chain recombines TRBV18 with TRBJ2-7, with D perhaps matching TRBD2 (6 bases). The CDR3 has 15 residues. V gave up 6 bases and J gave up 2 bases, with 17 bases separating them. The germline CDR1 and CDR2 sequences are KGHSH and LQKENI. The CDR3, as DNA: TGTGCCAGCTCTCCGACTAGTGAACCCACCTACGAGCAGTACTTC. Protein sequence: CASSPTSEPTYEQYF.

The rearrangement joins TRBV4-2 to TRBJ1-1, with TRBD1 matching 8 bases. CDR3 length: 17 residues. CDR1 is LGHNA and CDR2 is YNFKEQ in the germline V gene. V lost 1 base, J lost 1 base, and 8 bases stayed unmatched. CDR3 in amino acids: CASSQALQGARNTEAFF. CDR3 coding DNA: TGTGCCAGCAGCCAAGCTTTGCAGGGGGCTAGGAACACTGAAGCTTTCTTT.

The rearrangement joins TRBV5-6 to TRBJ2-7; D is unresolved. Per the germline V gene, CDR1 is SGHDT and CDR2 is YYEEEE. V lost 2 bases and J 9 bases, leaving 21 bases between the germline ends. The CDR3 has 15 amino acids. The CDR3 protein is CASSFIDTGRLWQYF. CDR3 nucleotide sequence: TGTGCCAGCAGCTTTATTGACACCGGCCGCTTGTGGCAGTACTTC.

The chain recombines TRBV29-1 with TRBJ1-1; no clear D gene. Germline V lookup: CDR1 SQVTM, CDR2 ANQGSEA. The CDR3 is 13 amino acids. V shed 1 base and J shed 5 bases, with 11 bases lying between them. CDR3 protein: CSVEGLAGTEAFF. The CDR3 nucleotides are TGCAGCGTTGAAGGTCTTGCCGGGACTGAAGCTTTCTTT.

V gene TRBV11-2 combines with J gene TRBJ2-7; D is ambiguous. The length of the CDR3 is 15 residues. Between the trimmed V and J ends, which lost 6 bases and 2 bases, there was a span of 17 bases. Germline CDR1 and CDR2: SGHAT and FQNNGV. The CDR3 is CASRKAQILTYEQYF. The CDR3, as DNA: TGTGCCAGCAGAAAAGCCCAGATACTCACCTACGAGCAGTACTTC.

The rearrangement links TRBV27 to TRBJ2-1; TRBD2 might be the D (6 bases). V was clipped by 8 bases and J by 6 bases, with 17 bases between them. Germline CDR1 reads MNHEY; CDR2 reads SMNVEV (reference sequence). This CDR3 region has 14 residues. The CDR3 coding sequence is TGTGCCAGCTGCCGGGGGTCCACACGCAATGAGCAGTTCTTC. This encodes CASCRGSTRNEQFF.

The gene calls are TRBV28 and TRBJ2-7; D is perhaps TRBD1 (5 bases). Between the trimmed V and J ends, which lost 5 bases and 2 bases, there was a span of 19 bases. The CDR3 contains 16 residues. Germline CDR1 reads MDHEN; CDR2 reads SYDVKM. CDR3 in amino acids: CASSGHVVTSAYEQYF. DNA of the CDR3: TGTGCCAGCAGTGGACACGTGGTGACCTCCGCCTACGAGCAGTACTTC. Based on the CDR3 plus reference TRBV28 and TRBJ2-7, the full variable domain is DVKVTQSSRYLVKRTGEKVFLECVQDMDHENMFWYRQDPGLGLRLIYFSYDVKMKEKGDIPEGYSVSREKKERFSLILESASTNQTSMYLCASSGHVVTSAYEQYFGPGTRLTVT.

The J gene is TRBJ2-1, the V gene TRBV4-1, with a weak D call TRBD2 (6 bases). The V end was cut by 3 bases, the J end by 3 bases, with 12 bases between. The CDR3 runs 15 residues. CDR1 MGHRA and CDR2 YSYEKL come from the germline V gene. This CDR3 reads CASSQDLAIYNEQFF. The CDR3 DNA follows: TGCGCCAGCAGCCAGGATCTAGCGATCTACAATGAGCAGTTCTTC.

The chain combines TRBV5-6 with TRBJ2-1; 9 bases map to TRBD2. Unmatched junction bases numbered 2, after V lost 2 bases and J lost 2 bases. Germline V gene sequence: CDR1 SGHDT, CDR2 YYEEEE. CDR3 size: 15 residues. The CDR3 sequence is CASSFLAGTYNEQFF. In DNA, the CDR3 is TGTGCCAGCAGCTTCCTAGCGGGAACCTACAATGAGCAGTTCTTC.

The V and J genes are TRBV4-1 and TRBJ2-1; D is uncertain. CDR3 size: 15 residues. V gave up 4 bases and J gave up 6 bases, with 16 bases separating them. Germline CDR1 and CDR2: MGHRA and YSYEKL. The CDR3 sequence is CASSPWPLAGNEQFF. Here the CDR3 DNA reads TGCGCCAGCAGCCCCTGGCCCTTGGCAGGCAATGAGCAGTTCTTC.

The CDR3 nucleotides are TGTGCCAGCAGCGTTTACACCGGCTACTACGAGCAGTACTTC. Its translation is CASSVYTGYYEQYF. This chain connects TRBV6-1 to TRBJ2-7; D is ambiguous. This CDR3 is built from 14 residues. V was pared by 6 bases and J by 3 bases, with 15 bases between. The germline CDR1 and CDR2 sequences are MNHNS and SASEGT.

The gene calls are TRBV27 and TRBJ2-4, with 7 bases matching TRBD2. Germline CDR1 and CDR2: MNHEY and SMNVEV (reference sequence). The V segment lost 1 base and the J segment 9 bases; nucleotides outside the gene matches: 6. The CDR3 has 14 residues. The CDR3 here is CASSLYGGSIIQYF. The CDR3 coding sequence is TGTGCCAGCAGTTTATACGGCGGGAGTATCATTCAGTACTTC.

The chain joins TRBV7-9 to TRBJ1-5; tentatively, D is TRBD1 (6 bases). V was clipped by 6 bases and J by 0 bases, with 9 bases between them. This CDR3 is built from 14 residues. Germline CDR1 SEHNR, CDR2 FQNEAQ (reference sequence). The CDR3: CASSIGGSNQPQHF. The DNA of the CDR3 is TGTGCCAGCAGTATAGGGGGTAGCAATCAGCCCCAGCATTTT.

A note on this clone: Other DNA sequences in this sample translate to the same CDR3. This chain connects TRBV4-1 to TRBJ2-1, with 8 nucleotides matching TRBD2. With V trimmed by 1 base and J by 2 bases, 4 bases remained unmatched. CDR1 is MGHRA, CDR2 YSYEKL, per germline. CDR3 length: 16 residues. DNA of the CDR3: TGCGCCAGCAGCCAAGGTACTAGCGGCACCTACAATGAGCAGTTCTTC. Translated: CASSQGTSGTYNEQFF.

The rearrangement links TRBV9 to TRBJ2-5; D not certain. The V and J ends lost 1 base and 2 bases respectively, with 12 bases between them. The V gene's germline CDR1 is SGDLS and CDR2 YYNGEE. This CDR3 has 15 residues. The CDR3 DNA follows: TGTGCCAGCAGCGTATATTCCAGCTTGCAAGAGACCCAGTACTTC. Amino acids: CASSVYSSLQETQYF.

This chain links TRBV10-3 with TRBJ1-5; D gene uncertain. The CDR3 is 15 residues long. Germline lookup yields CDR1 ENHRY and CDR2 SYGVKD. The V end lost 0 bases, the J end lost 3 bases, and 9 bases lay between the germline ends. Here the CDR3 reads CAISESIHLNQPQHF. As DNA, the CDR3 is TGTGCCATCAGTGAGTCGATACACCTCAATCAGCCCCAGCATTTT.

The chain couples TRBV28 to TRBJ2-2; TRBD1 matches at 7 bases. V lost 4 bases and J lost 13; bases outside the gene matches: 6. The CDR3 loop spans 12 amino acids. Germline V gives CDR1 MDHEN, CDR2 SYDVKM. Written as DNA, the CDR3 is TGTGCCAGCAGTTCCCGGGACAGAGGGCTGTTTTTT. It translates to CASSSRDRGLFF.

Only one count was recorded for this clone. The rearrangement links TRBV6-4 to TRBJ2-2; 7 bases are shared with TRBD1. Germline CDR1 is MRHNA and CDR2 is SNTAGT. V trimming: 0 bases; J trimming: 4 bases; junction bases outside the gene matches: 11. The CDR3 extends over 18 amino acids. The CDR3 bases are TGTGCCAGCAGTGACTCGGGAAAGGGGGCGATGGGCACCGGGGAGCTGTTTTTT. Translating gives CASSDSGKGAMGTGELFF.

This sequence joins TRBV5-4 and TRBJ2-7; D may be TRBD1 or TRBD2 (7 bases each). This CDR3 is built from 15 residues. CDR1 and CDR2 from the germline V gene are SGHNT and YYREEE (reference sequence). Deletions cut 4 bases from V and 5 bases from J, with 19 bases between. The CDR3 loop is CASSQGVGGGDEQYF. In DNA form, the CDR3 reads TGTGCCAGCAGCCAGGGGGTAGGGGGAGGGGACGAGCAGTACTTC. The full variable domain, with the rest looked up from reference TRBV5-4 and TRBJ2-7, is ETGVTQSPTHLIKTRGQQVTLRCSSQSGHNTVSWYQQALGQGPQFIFQYYREEENGRGNFPPRFSGLQFPNYSSELNVNALELDDSALYLCASSQGVGGGDEQYFGPGTRLTVT.

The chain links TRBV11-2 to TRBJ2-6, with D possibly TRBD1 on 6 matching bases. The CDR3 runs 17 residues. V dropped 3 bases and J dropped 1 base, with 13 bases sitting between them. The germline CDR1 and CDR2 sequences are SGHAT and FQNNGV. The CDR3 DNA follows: TGTGCCAGCAGCTTGAGACAGGACTTATCTGGGGCCAACGTCCTGACTTTC. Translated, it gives CASSLRQDLSGANVLTF.

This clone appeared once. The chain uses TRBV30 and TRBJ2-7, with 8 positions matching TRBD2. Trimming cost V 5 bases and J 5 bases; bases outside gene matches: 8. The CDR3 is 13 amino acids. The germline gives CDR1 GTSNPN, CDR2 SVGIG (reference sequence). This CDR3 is CAWGRLAPNEQYF. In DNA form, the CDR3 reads TGTGCCTGGGGGCGACTAGCGCCTAACGAGCAGTACTTC.

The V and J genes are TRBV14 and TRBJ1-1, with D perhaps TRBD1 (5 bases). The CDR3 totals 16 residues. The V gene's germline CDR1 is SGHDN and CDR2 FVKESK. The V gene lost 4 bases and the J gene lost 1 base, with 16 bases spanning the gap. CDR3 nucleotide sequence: TGTGCCAGCAGCCTCGCAATCCGGGACGGGAACACTGAAGCTTTCTTT. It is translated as CASSLAIRDGNTEAFF.